This TCR beta chain was sequenced during a study of blood T cell repertoires in COVID-19. Whole-study context: Sample material is recorded as cDNA or gDNA derived from T cells, B-cell-depleted T cells, or PBMCs.

Study processing details: Estimated nucleated cell counts came from reference gene primer amplification. TCRdb keeps only in-frame clones here, not all; method: immunoSEQ multiplex PCR. That table furnishes V, J and clone size, whereas the DNA furnished D and trimming. The table has about 210,000 clones, around 89% seen once. This CDR3 spans 15 amino acids. V was trimmed by 7 bases and J by 7 bases, leaving 20 bases between them. The germline V gene encodes CDR1 MNHEY and CDR2 SVGAGI. V usage is TRBV6-5 and J usage is TRBJ1-5; D is ambiguous. Specimen: peripheral blood. This clonotype was sampled from a man in his sixties or seventies with acute or convalescent COVID-19. The CDR3 loop reads CASTPPRGSEQPQHF. CDR3 DNA sequence: TGTGCCAGCACCCCTCCGAGAGGGTCGGAACAGCCCCAGCATTTT.